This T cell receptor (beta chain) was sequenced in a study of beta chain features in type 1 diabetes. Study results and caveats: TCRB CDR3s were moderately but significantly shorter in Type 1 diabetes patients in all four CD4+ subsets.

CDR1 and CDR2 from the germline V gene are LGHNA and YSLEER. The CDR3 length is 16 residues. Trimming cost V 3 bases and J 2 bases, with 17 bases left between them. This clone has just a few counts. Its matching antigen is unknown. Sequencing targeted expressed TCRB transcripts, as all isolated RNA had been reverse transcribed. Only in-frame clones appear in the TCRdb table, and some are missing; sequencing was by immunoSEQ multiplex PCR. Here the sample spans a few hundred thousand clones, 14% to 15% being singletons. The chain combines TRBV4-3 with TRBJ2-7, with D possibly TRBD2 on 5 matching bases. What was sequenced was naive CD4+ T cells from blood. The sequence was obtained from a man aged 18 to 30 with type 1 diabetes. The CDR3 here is CASSQVPLDGTYEQYF. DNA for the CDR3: TGCGCCAGCAGCCAGGTTCCGTTAGACGGGACCTACGAGCAGTACTTC.